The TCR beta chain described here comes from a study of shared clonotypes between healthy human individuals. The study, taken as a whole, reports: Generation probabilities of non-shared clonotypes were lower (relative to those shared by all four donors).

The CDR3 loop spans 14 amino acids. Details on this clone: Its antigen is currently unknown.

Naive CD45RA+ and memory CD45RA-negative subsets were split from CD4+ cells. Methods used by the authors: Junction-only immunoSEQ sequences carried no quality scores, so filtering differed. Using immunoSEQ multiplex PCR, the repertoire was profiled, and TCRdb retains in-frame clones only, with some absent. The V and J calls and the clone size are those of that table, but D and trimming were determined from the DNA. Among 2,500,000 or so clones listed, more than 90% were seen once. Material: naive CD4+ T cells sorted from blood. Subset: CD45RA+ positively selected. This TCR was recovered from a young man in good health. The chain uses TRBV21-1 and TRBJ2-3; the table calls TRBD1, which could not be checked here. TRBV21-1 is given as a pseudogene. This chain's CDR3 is CASSRAASTDTQYF. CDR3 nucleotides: TGTGCCAGCAGCAGGGCAGCAAGCACAGATACGCAGTATTTT.